This T cell receptor beta chain was retrieved from a study of identifying expanded T cells in peripheral blood. This clone came up once. Repertoires were generated with immunoSEQ multiplex PCR, while TCRdb's copy carries only in-frame clones and drops some. Of approximately 130,000 clones listed, 84% are singletons. The receptor comes from a person aged 18 to 70 in good health. Source material: blood.

CDR3 nucleotides: TGTGCCTGGAGCGCAGGGCGTTCCTACGAGCAGTACTTC. Amino acid sequence: CAWSAGRSYEQYF. The chain recombines TRBV30 with TRBJ2-7; TRBD1 is a possible D gene (5 bases). This CDR3 contains 13 residues. With 3 bases removed from V and 1 base from J, the gap between germline ends came to 10 bases. Germline V gene data show CDR1 as GTSNPN and CDR2 as SVGIG (reference sequence).